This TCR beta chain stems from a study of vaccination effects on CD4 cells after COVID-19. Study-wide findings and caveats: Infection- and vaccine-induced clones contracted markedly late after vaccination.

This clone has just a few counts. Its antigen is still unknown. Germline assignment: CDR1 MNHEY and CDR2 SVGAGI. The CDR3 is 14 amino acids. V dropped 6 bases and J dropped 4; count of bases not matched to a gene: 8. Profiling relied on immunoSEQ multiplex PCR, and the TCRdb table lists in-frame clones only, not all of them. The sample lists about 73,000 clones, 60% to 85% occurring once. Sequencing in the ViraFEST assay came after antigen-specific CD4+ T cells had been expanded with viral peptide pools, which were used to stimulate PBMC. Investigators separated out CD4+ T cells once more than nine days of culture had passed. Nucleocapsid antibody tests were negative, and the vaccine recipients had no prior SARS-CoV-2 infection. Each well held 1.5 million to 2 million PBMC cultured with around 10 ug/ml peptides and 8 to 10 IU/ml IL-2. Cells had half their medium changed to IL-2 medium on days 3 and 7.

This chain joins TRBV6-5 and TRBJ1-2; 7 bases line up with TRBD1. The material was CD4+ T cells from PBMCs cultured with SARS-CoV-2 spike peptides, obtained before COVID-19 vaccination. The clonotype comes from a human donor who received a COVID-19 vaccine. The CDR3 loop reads CASSPTWTGYGYTF. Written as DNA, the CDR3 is TGTGCCAGCAGCCCCACCTGGACAGGCTATGGCTACACCTTC.